Listed here are 4 T cell receptor beta chains from one sample, sequenced in a study of T cells after yellow fever vaccination. TCRdb reanalysed the 5' RACE reads using MiXCR and keeps one entry per CDR3 protein. The table has about 350,000 distinct CDR3 sequences, roughly 10% seen once. Material: PBMCs, obtained on the day of the first yellow fever vaccination. Receptors were obtained from a man between 18 and 29 years old who received the YFV17D yellow fever vaccine.

This clonotype was seen many times. CDR3 in amino acids: CASRKGLAGQETQYF. CDR3 nucleotides: TGTGCCAGCAGGAAGGGACTAGCGGGACAAGAGACCCAGTACTTC. The chain has TRBV6-1 and TRBJ2-5, with TRBD2 identical over 13 bases. The CDR3 sequence is 15 residues long. The germline V gene has CDR1 MNHNS and CDR2 SASEGT. With 6 bases clipped from V and 2 bases from J, the junction kept 3 bases outside the gene matches.

The V and J genes are TRBV7-2 and TRBJ2-3; D ambiguous. The CDR3 length is 14 residues. The ends were cut back, 4 bases at V and 1 base at J, with 9 bases in the middle. Germline CDR1 reads SGHTA; CDR2 reads FQGNSA. The DNA for the CDR3 is TGTGCCAGCAGCTCCCCCCAGCGCACAGATACGCAGTATTTT. It translates to CASSSPQRTDTQYF.

This chain links TRBV6-5 with TRBJ2-3, with TRBD2 matching 10 bases. The length of the CDR3 is 16 residues. V gave up 0 bases and J gave up 2 bases; unmatched junction bases: 2. Germline assignment: CDR1 MNHEY and CDR2 SVGAGI. The CDR3 DNA reads as TGTGCCAGCAGTTACTCTAGCGGGGGGACCACAGATACGCAGTATTTT. It yields the protein CASSYSSGGTTDTQYF.

This clonotype appeared a few times. The V call is TRBV29-1, the J call TRBJ2-2, with 8 bases lining up with TRBD2. The J segment lost 8 bases and the V segment lost 4 bases, leaving 9 bases of the junction unmatched. From germline, CDR1 is SQVTM and CDR2 ANQGSEA. CDR3 length equals 14 residues. The CDR3 sequence is CSVGGTSTRGELFF. The CDR3 nucleotides are TGCAGCGTTGGAGGGACTAGTACGAGGGGGGAGCTGTTTTTT.